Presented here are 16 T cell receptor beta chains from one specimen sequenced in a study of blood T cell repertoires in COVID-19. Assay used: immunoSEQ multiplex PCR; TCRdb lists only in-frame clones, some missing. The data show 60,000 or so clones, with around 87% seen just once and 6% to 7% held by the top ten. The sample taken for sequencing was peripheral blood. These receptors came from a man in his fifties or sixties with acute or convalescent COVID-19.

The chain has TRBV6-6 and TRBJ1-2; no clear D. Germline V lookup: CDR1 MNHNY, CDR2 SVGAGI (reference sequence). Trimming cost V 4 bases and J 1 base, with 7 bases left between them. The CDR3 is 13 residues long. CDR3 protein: CASSSNNNYGYTF. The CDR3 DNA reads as TGTGCCAGCAGTTCTAATAATAACTATGGCTACACCTTC.

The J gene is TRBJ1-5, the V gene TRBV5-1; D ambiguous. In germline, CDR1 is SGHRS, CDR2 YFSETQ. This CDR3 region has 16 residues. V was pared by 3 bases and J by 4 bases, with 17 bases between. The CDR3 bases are TGCGCCAGCAGCTCCCTCTTGCGGCAGCCTAATCAGCCCCAGCATTTT. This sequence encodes CASSSLLRQPNQPQHF.

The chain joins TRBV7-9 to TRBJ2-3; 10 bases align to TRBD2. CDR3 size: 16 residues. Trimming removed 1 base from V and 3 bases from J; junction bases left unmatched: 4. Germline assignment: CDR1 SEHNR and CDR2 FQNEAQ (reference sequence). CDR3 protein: CASSLVSGGLTDTQYF. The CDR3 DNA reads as TGTGCCAGCAGCTTAGTTAGCGGGGGGCTTACAGATACGCAGTATTTT.

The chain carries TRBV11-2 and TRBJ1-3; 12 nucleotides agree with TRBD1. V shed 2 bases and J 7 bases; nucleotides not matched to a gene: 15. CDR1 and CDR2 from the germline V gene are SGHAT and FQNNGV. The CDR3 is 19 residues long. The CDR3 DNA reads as TGTGCCAGCAGCTTACAGGGACAGGGGGCCCAGTTTCCTTGGAACACCATATATTTT. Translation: CASSLQGQGAQFPWNTIYF.

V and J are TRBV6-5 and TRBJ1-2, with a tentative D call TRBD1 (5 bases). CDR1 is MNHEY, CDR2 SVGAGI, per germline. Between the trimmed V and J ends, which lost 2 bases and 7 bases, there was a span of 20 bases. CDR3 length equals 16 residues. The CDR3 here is CASSYQIPQGPGGYTF. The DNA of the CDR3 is TGTGCCAGCAGTTACCAGATACCCCAGGGTCCAGGTGGCTACACCTTC.

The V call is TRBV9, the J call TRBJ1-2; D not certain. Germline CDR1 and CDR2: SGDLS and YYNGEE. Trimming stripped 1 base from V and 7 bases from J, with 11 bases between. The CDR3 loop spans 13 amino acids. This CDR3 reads CASSVNRRAGYTF. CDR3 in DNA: TGTGCCAGCAGCGTAAACAGACGAGCTGGCTACACCTTC.

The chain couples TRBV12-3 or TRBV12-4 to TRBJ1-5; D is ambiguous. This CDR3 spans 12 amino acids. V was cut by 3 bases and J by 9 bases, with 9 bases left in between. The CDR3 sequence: CASSFNSGPQHF. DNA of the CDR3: TGTGCCAGCAGTTTTAATTCGGGGCCCCAGCATTTT.

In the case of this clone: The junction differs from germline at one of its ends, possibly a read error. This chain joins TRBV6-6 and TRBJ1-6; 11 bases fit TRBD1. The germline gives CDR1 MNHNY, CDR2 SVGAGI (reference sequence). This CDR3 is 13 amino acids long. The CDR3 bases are TGCCGGACAGGGGGCGATCCGTATTCACCCCTCCACTTT. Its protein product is CRTGGDPYSPLHF.

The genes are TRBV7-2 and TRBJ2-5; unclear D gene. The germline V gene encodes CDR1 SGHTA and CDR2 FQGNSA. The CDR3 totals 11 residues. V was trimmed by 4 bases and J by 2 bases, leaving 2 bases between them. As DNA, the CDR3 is TGTGCCAGCAGCTCTCAAGAGACCCAGTACTTC. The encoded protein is CASSSQETQYF.

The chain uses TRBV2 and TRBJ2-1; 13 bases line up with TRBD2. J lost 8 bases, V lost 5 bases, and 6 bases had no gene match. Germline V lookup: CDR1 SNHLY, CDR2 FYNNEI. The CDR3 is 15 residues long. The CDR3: CASSLTSGGPHEQFF. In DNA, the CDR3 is TGTGCCAGCAGTCTGACTAGCGGGGGGCCCCATGAGCAGTTCTTC.

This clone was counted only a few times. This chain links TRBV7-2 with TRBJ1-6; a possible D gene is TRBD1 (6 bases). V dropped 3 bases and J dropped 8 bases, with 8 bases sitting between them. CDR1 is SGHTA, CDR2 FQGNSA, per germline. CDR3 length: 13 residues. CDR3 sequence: CASSFNRDSPLHF. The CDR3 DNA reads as TGTGCCAGCAGCTTCAACAGGGATTCACCCCTCCACTTT.

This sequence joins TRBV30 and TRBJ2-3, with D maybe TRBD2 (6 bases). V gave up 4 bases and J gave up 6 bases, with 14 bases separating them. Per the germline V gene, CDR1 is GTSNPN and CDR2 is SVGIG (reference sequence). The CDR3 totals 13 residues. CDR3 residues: CAWTGRRGDTQYF. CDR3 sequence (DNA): TGTGCCTGGACAGGGCGTCGGGGGGATACGCAGTATTTT. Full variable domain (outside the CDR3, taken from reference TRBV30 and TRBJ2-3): SQTIHQWPATLVQPVGSPLSLECTVEGTSNPNLYWYRQAAGRGLQLLFYSVGIGQISSEVPQNLSASRPQDRQFILSSKKLLLSDSGFYLCAWTGRRGDTQYFGPGTRLTVL.

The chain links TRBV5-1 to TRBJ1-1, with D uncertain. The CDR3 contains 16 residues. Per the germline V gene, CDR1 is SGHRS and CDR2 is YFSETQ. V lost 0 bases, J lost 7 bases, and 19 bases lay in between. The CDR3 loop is CASSLGITLVAGEAFF. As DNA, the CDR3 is TGCGCCAGCAGCTTGGGGATCACCCTGGTTGCGGGTGAAGCTTTCTTT.

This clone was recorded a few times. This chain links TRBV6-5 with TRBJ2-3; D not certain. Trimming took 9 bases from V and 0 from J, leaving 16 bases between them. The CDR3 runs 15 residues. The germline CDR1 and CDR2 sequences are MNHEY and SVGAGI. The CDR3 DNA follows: TGTGCCAGTTCCCCACAGTTTACTAGCACAGATACGCAGTATTTT. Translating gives CASSPQFTSTDTQYF.

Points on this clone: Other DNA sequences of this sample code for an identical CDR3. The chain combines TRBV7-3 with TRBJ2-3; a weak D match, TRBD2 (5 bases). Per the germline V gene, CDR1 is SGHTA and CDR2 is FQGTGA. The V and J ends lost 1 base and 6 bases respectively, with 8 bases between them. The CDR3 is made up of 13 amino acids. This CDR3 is CASSLKRGDTQYF. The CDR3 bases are TGTGCCAGCAGCTTAAAGAGAGGGGATACGCAGTATTTT.

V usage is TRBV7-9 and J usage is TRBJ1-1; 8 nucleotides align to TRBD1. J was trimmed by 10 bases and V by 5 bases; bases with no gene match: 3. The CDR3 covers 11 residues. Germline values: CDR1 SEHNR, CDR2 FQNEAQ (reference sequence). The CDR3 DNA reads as TGTGCCAGCAGCGCGACAGGGGCAGCTTTCTTT. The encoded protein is CASSATGAAFF. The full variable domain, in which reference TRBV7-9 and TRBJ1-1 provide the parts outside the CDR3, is DTGVSQNPRHKITKRGQNVTFRCDPISEHNRLYWYRQTLGQGPEFLTYFQNEAQLEKSRLLSDRFSAERPKGSFSTLEIQRTEQGDSAMYLCASSATGAAFFGQGTRLTVV.